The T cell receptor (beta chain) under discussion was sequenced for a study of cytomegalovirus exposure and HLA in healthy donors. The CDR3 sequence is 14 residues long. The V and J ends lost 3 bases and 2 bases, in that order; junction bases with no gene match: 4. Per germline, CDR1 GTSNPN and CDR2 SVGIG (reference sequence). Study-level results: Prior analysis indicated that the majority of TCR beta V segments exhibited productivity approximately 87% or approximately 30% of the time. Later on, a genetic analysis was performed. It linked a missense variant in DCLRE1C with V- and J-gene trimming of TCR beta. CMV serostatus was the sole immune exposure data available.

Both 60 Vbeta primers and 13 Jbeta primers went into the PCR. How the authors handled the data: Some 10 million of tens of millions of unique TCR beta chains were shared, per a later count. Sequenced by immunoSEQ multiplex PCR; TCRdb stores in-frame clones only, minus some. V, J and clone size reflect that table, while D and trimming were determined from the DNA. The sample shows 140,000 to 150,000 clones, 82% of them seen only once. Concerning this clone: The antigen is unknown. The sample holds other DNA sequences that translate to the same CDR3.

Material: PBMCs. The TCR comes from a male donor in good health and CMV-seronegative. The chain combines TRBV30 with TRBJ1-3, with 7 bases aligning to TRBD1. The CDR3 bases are TGTGCCTGGAGGGCCGGACAGGCTGGAAACACCATATATTTT. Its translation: CAWRAGQAGNTIYF.